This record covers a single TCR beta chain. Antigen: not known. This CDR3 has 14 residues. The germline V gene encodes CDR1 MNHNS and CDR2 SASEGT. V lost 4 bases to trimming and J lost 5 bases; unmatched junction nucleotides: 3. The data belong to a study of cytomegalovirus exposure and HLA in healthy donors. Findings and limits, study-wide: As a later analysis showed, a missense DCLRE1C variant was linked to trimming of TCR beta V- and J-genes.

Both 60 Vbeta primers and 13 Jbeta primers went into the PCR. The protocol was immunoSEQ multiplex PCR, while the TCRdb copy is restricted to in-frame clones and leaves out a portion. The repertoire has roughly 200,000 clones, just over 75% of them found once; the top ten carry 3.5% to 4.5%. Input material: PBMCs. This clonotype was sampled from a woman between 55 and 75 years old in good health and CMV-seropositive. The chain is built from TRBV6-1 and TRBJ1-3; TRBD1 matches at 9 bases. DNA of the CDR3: TGTGCCAGCAGTGCCGACAGGGGGAGAAACACCATATATTTT. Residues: CASSADRGRNTIYF.